A selection of T cell receptor beta chains follows, all from one sample in a study of blood T cell repertoires in COVID-19. Generated by immunoSEQ multiplex PCR, the TCRdb table keeps only in-frame clones and is missing some. Among about 210,000 clones listed, approximately 75% were seen once. The sample comprised PBMCs or T cells enriched from blood (not recorded which). The receptors stem from a man aged 35 to 55 who had recovered from COVID-19. Each CDR3 is given with its conserved first and last residue. The D gene is left open where the match is weak. Not every row has a clone size; where given, it reads once, few, many or a size class.

v_call	d_call	clone_size	j_call	cdr3_aa	cdr3_nt
TRBV5-1	TRBD1	NA	TRBJ1-1	CASSLETGLGAEAFF	TGCGCCAGCAGCTTGGAGACAGGGCTTGGAGCTGAAGCTTTCTTT
TRBV5-4	TRBD2	NA	TRBJ2-7	CASSLEVASGGPFLREQYF	TGTGCCAGCAGCTTGGAGGTGGCTAGCGGGGGGCCTTTCCTCCGCGAGCAGTACTTC
TRBV18	NA	NA	TRBJ2-1	CASSPPMSVTYNEQFF	TGTGCCAGCTCACCACCGATGAGTGTAACCTACAATGAGCAGTTCTTC
TRBV19	NA	NA	TRBJ1-1	CASRAGGRNTEAFF	TGTGCCAGTAGGGCGGGGGGGCGGAACACTGAAGCTTTCTTT
TRBV7-8	TRBD2	NA	TRBJ2-3	CASSLRQASGRFTDTQYF	TGTGCCAGCAGCTTACGTCAGGCTAGCGGGAGATTCACAGATACGCAGTATTTT
TRBV5-1	TRBD1	once	TRBJ1-3	CASSKITGTGGNTIYF	TGCGCCAGCAGCAAAATAACCGGGACAGGAGGAAACACCATATATTTT
TRBV19	TRBD1	NA	TRBJ1-4	CASSMTGVSNEKLFF	TGTGCCAGTAGCATGACAGGGGTATCTAATGAAAAACTGTTTTTT
TRBV3-1/TRBV3-2	NA	NA	TRBJ1-4	CASSQDLVSGGRNEKLFF	TGTGCCAGCAGCCAAGATCTAGTTTCCGGGGGACGAAATGAAAAACTGTTTTTT
TRBV7-9	NA	once	TRBJ2-1	CASSLKLLSYNEQFF	TGTGCCAGCAGCTTAAAACTGTTATCCTACAATGAGCAGTTCTTC
TRBV4-1	TRBD2	NA	TRBJ2-1	CASSGAGRAYNEQFF	TGCGCCAGCAGCGGTGCGGGGAGGGCCTACAATGAGCAGTTCTTC
TRBV5-1	NA	NA	TRBJ2-3	CASSLGRRALGSTDTQYF	TGCGCCAGCAGCTTGGGGAGGCGGGCCCTAGGGAGCACAGATACGCAGTATTTT
TRBV5-1	NA	NA	TRBJ2-5	CASSPSYGETQYF	TGCGCCAGCAGCCCTTCGTACGGGGAGACCCAGTACTTC
TRBV5-1	TRBD1	NA	TRBJ2-7	CASSLAEGTGGYEQYF	TGCGCCAGCAGCTTGGCCGAAGGGACAGGGGGCTACGAGCAGTACTTC
TRBV25-1	TRBD1	few	TRBJ2-3	CASSGDRGRGSTQYF	TGTGCCAGCAGTGGGGACAGGGGGCGGGGGAGTACGCAGTATTTT
TRBV9	NA	NA	TRBJ2-2	CASSGIVSVRTGELFF	TGTGCCAGCAGCGGCATAGTATCGGTGAGGACCGGGGAGCTGTTTTTT
TRBV6-5	TRBD1	NA	TRBJ1-1	CASSYSSRGRDTEAFF	TGTGCCAGCAGTTACTCGTCGAGGGGGCGCGACACTGAAGCTTTCTTT
TRBV18	NA	NA	TRBJ1-3	CASSPGVEGNTIYF	TGTGCCAGCTCACCCGGAGTGGAAGGAAACACCATATATTTT
TRBV27	NA	NA	TRBJ1-6	CASRVQTGTLNSPLHF	TGTGCCAGCAGGGTCCAGACAGGCACTCTCAATTCACCCCTCCACTTT
TRBV30	NA	NA	TRBJ2-4	CAWSSGGWGAKNIQYF	TGTGCCTGGAGTAGTGGAGGTTGGGGAGCCAAAAACATTCAGTACTTC
TRBV7-9	TRBD2	many	TRBJ2-1	CASSFPGAPGGSYNEQFF	TGTGCCAGCAGCTTCCCTGGGGCCCCCGGGGGGTCCTACAATGAGCAGTTCTTC
TRBV5-1	NA	few	TRBJ1-1	CASSLEYRGINTEAFF	TGCGCCAGCAGCTTGGAGTATCGGGGGATAAACACTGAAGCTTTCTTT
TRBV11-2	NA	NA	TRBJ1-2	CASSSTSIYGYTF	TGTGCCAGCAGTTCTACTAGTATATATGGCTACACCTTC
TRBV10-1	NA	NA	TRBJ1-3	CASVQGRPGNTIYF	TGCGCCAGCGTTCAGGGGCGGCCTGGAAACACCATATATTTT
TRBV27	NA	once	TRBJ1-3	CASSLAGHGNTIYF	TGTGCCAGCAGTTTAGCAGGGCACGGAAACACCATATATTTT
TRBV10-2	TRBD2	NA	TRBJ2-2	CASSVGLAGGPGELFF	TGCGCCAGCAGTGTAGGGCTAGCGGGGGGGCCCGGGGAGCTGTTTTTT
TRBV20-1	NA	few	TRBJ1-2	CSAKGVGYTF	TGCAGTGCCAAGGGGGTTGGCTACACCTTC
TRBV7-2	NA	NA	TRBJ2-1	CASSLERGAPDFF	TGTGCCAGCAGCTTAGAACGGGGGGCCCCCGACTTCTTC
TRBV29-1	TRBD1	NA	TRBJ1-1	CSANRQGKRGTEAFF	TGCAGCGCCAACAGACAGGGTAAAAGAGGGACTGAAGCTTTCTTT
TRBV23-1	TRBD1	once	TRBJ1-2	CASSPPRDRVYGYTF	TGCGCCAGCAGTCCCCCACGGGACAGGGTCTATGGCTACACCTTC
TRBV2	NA	NA	TRBJ1-2	CASSELRSNYGYTF	TGTGCCAGCAGTGAATTAAGGAGTAACTATGGCTACACCTTC
TRBV11-3	NA	NA	TRBJ2-5	CASSPNLHRQETQYF	TGTGCCAGCAGCCCCAACCTTCACAGGCAAGAGACCCAGTACTTC